This T cell receptor beta chain was captured in a study of T cell responses to AZD1222 COVID-19 vaccine. Profiling relied on immunoSEQ multiplex PCR, and the TCRdb table lists in-frame clones only, not all of them. Seen here are some 100,000 clones, 80% to 90% observed once, and the top ten hold roughly 4.3%. V lost 6 bases to trimming and J lost 0 bases, with 8 bases between them. The germline V gene has CDR1 LGHNT and CDR2 FRNRAP. The CDR3 covers 13 residues. A few counts support this clone. Its antigen is not identified. Second-dose intervals of approximately 4 or approximately 12 weeks were pooled. Study outcomes and limitations: Spike-wide coverage was observed for vaccine-associated CD4 TCRs, with dominant responses at 160-218 and 743-854.

The gene calls are TRBV12-5 and TRBJ1-2; no firm D call. The receptor was derived from an adult who received the AZD1222 COVID-19 vaccine. Sequencing used peripheral blood, obtained 28 days after the second AZD1222 dose. This CDR3 reads CASGRNTNYGYTF. Here the CDR3 DNA reads TGTGCTAGTGGCCGGAATACTAACTATGGCTACACCTTC.